This T cell receptor beta chain was sequenced for a study of neurological immune-mediated disorders. Time point defined: longitudinal time-point 2. PBMCs stored at -80 C, numbering 2 million, were the origin of the unsorted libraries. Findings of the study overall: The absence of shared CDR3 amino acid sequences among expanded clones across subjects suggests private repertoires in all groups. Falling below healthy controls, multiple sclerosis showed the least TCR clonal expansion, while HTLV-1-associated myelopathy showed the most.

A note on this clonotype: As yet, its antigen is unknown.

The cDNA was generated by 5'RACE with 10-nucleotide random UMIs. TCRdb itself ran the 5' RACE reads through MiXCR, one entry per CDR3 protein. The sample lists about 90,000 distinct CDR3 sequences; approximately 13% were seen once. This CDR3 comprises 14 residues. CDR1 and CDR2 from the germline V gene are KGHSH and LQKENI. V was clipped by 2 bases and J by 7 bases, with 15 bases between them. The sample taken for sequencing was PBMCs. This clonotype originated in a female donor with HTLV-1-associated myelopathy (HAM/TSP). The rearrangement uses TRBV18 and TRBJ2-7; TRBD1 is a possible D gene (5 bases). CDR3 DNA sequence: TGTGCCAGCTCACCAGTAGCAGGGCTCGGGGAGCAGTACTTC. Its protein product is CASSPVAGLGEQYF.